These T cell receptor beta chains were read from a single sample in a study of control samples from healthy donors and cancer patients. Using immunoSEQ multiplex PCR, the repertoire was profiled, and TCRdb retains in-frame clones only, with some absent. This table holds about 120,000 clones, 88% found once. Sample: blood. Every receptor here comes from a woman aged 70-85 years in good health. The CDR3 runs from the conserved cysteine through the conserved F or W. D genes are given only for firm matches. For some rows the clone size is stated as once, few or many, or as a class when expanded; others skip it.

.,TRBV5-1,TRBJ1-4,.,CASTSSGVMNEKLFF,TGCGCCAGCACAAGCTCCGGGGTTATGAATGAAAAACTGTTTTTT
.,TRBV19,TRBJ1-2,.,CASSIARALYGYTF,TGTGCCAGTAGTATCGCCAGGGCCCTTTATGGCTACACCTTC
.,TRBV27,TRBJ1-1,.,CASRLNRQNTEAFF,TGTGCCAGCAGACTGAACAGGCAAAACACTGAAGCTTTCTTT
.,TRBV7-9,TRBJ2-3,.,CASSHTDTQYF,TGTGCCAGCAGCCACACAGATACGCAGTATTTT
.,TRBV7-2,TRBJ2-3,.,CASSRTGDTQYF,TGTGCCAGCAGCCGGACGGGAGATACGCAGTATTTT
.,TRBV7-2,TRBJ2-1,.,CASSLAPRSYNEQFF,TGTGCCAGCAGCTTAGCTCCCCGCTCCTACAATGAGCAGTTCTTC
TRBD1,TRBV2,TRBJ2-2,.,CASSGTGRTGELFF,TGTGCCAGCAGCGGGACAGGGCGCACCGGGGAGCTGTTTTTT
TRBD2,TRBV6-6,TRBJ2-1,.,CASRRAGPYNEQFF,TGTGCCAGCAGAAGAGCGGGACCCTACAATGAGCAGTTCTTC
.,TRBV5-1,TRBJ1-2,once,CASSLAEGHYGYTF,TGCGCCAGCAGCTTGGCCGAGGGGCACTATGGCTACACCTTC
.,TRBV6-5,TRBJ1-4,once,CASSLENHEKLFF,TGTGCCAGCAGTTTGGAGAATCATGAAAAACTGTTTTTT
TRBD1,TRBV7-6,TRBJ1-2,.,CASSLDGTDFYGYTF,TGTGCCAGCAGCCTCGACGGGACAGATTTCTATGGCTACACCTTC
.,TRBV6-6,TRBJ1-1,.,CASSYWPANTEAFF,TGTGCCAGCAGTTACTGGCCGGCGAACACTGAAGCTTTCTTT
.,TRBV7-9,TRBJ1-4,once,CASSFGGLEEKLFF,TGTGCCAGCAGCTTTGGGGGGCTTGAAGAAAAACTGTTTTTT
.,TRBV4-2,TRBJ2-5,few,CASSRLLKNQETQYF,TGTGCCAGCAGCCGACTCCTCAAAAACCAAGAGACCCAGTACTTC
TRBD1,TRBV4-1,TRBJ2-6,few,CASSQDGQGYSGANVLTF,TGCGCCAGCAGCCAGGACGGACAGGGGTACTCTGGGGCCAACGTCCTGACTTTC
TRBD2,TRBV4-2,TRBJ2-1,once,CASSQVGGLADYNEQFF,TGTGCCAGCAGCCAAGTAGGGGGACTAGCGGACTACAATGAGCAGTTCTTC
.,TRBV25-1,TRBJ2-3,.,CASRRGGTSSTDTQYF,TGTGCCAGCAGGCGGGGCGGGACGTCTAGCACAGATACGCAGTATTTT
.,TRBV27,TRBJ2-1,.,CASTWGASPNNEQFF,TGTGCCAGCACCTGGGGGGCTAGCCCGAACAATGAGCAGTTCTTC
.,TRBV5-1,TRBJ1-5,.,CASSRQPMDQPQHF,TGCGCCAGCAGCCGACAACCTATGGATCAGCCCCAGCATTTT
.,TRBV11-2,TRBJ2-1,.,CASAGRGAGSYNEQFF,TGTGCCAGCGCCGGCCGGGGAGCGGGCTCCTACAATGAGCAGTTCTTC
TRBD1,TRBV27,TRBJ2-2,.,CASSAHRTGVTGELFF,TGTGCCAGCAGTGCCCACCGGACAGGGGTCACCGGGGAGCTGTTTTTT
.,TRBV7-2,TRBJ2-3,.,CASSSLDTQYF,TGTGCCAGCAGCTCATTGGATACGCAGTATTTT
TRBD2,TRBV7-9,TRBJ2-1,.,CASSYTSGGYNEQFF,TGTGCCAGCAGCTATACTAGCGGGGGCTACAATGAGCAGTTCTTC
TRBD1,TRBV6-5,TRBJ2-7,.,CASSYRPGTGVPEQYF,TGTGCCAGCAGTTACCGTCCCGGGACAGGGGTTCCCGAGCAGTACTTC
.,TRBV19,TRBJ1-5,.,CASSPPGAPQHF,TGTGCCAGTAGCCCCCCAGGGGCGCCCCAGCATTTT
.,TRBV18,TRBJ2-3,.,CASSPRSSTDTQYF,TGTGCCAGCTCACCGAGGTCTAGCACAGATACGCAGTATTTT
.,TRBV10-1,TRBJ1-4,.,CASSDREVQGEKLFF,TGCGCCAGCAGTGACAGGGAAGTGCAAGGAGAAAAACTGTTTTTT